This record looks at one TCR beta chain sequence and its context. As a fraction of the sample, this clone is medium-sized (0.01 to 0.1%). Its antigen is still unknown. No base-level quality is on record; no much larger clone is a single base apart. The donors were healthy, HIV-negative adults with no recently reported acute infections or vaccinations. Every donor was a Caucasian adult living in Nashville, Tennessee, USA. Magnetic negative selection was used to enrich CD4+ T cells, after which naive cells were positively selected on CD45RA and the negative fraction became the memory subset. Blood was obtained by leukapheresis, after which PBMCs were separated by Ficoll-Histopaque density gradient centrifugation and cryopreserved in liquid nitrogen vapor phase. Purity and quantity of every magnetically sorted T cell population were checked by analytical flow cytometry. Each sorted fraction had its genomic DNA isolated and then quantified by UV absorbance on a Nanodrop 2000c.

This entry is derived from a study of shared clonotypes between healthy human individuals (dated by TCRdb to the early 2020s). Turning to the overall study: The cohort included three men and a couple of women between 18 and 49 years of age. Each donor's leukapheresis produced roughly between roughly 0.85 and 9.5 billion PBMCs. To estimate repertoire size and how much clonotype sharing occurs between individuals, the study deeply sequenced the blood TCR repertoires of roughly 5 healthy adults. For each donor, CD4 naive and CD4 memory were each run on three plates, CD8 naive on two plates, and CD8 memory on one plate. Different laboratories and diverse techniques were used to prepare libraries and sequence TCR repertoires, to increase sequencing depth and limit assay-specific biases. General study outcomes and caveats: Sampling was restricted to blood, and TCR repertoires in tissues likely differ from the TCR repertoires found in blood. About 5% of naive CD4, 3% to 3.5% of naive CD8, 2.3% of memory CD4, and about 0.4% of memory CD8 clonotypes were shared across several donors. Even with the large sequencing depth, rarefaction of the sorted-subset datasets indicated that sequencing was incomplete. Based on pairwise subsampling, the degree of clonotype sharing among donors was expected to be affected by sequencing depth. The genetic and exposure-history diversity represented was limited by the small number of donors. Larger estimated clonotype richness was generally found for naive subsets than for memory subsets. Compared with non-shared clonotypes, the clonotypes found in all four sorted-subset donors had higher generation probabilities.

Using the deep immunoSEQ assay, multiplex PCR amplified TCR CDR3 regions from genomic DNA. For each cell subset, the extracted genomic DNA was distributed evenly across all wells of several immunoSEQ 96-well plates, and each plate served as one replicate. For sorted subsets, approximately 200 ng of genomic DNA, equivalent to 25,000 to 30,000 T cell genomes, went into each replicate PCR. Purified libraries were measured with a Qubit 3.0 fluorometer, size-checked on a Bioanalyzer 2100, and measured again with the KAPA Library Quantification kit. Every immunoSEQ 96-well plate was sequenced on a separate single-read 150-cycle Illumina NextSeq 550 flow cell. The original pipeline was this. Because the immunoSEQ output included only junctional sequences and no quality scores, the filtering could not be the same as the filtering used for full-length reads. Sequences were annotated with PyIR, a Python wrapper for IgBLAST v1.9, using IMGT germline references to assign V/J genes and CDR3. Reads with weak V/J assignments (E-value above 1e-6), missing CDR3, stop codons, out-of-frame junctions, or ambiguous translated residues were removed. A V3J clonotype was defined by an identical inferred V gene, J gene, and CDR3 amino acid sequence. Percentage overlap between repertoires was calculated by dividing the number of shared unique clonotypes by the size of the smaller repertoire. Repertoire richness was assessed with RTK rarefaction, the Chao1 estimator, and Recon v2.1 estimates of unobserved clonotypes. Generation probabilities were computed with OLGA for all TCRbeta clonotypes obtained by the gDNA method from several donors. TCRdb provides this immuneACCESS table in a form limited to in-frame rearrangements. Some clones are lacking; in checked studies, under half of them reflect an unresolved V gene, and why the rest are absent is not known. That table supplies the V and J calls and clone size; D and trimming were determined from the DNA. For this sample the table gives about 1 million clones, of which approximately 68% were detected only once. The top ten clonotypes cover approximately 1.5% of the sample.

The sample consisted of memory CD4+ T cells sorted from blood. The cell subset or site label for this specimen denotes: CD45RA-negative fraction. This TCR derives from a young man in good health.

CDR3 reads: CASSRAGRDTEAFF. The base sequence is TGTGCCAGCAGTCGGGCAGGGAGGGACACTGAAGCTTTCTTT. The sequence is built from TRBV2 and TRBJ1-1; 5 matching bases give a weak D call of TRBD1. CDR1 and CDR2 are read off the germline V gene as SNHLY and FYNNEI. V is shortened by 5 bases, J by 3 bases, and the region joining them spans 13 bases. From the cysteine up to the phenylalanine, the CDR3 has a length of 14 residues. Of all the DNA, just the CDR3 is kept, 42 bases in frame from base 1.